These 28 T cell receptor beta chains came from one sample sequenced in a study of blood T cell repertoires in COVID-19. Profiling relied on immunoSEQ multiplex PCR, and the TCRdb table lists in-frame clones only, not all of them. Of around 270,000 clones detected, more than 85% appear once; the ten largest clones hold about 4.2%. The sample taken for sequencing was peripheral blood. These receptors all come from a man between 40 and 49 years old with acute or convalescent COVID-19.

This sequence joins TRBV3-1 (or the pseudogene TRBV3-2) and TRBJ2-2; D gene ambiguous. CDR1 and CDR2 (germline): LGHDT, YNNKEL (reference sequence). The length of the CDR3 is 18 residues. Trimming left V 0 bases short and J 0 bases short, with 14 bases between. As DNA, the CDR3 is TGTGCCAGCAGCCAAGATCCTCTTATGTATGCGAACACCGGGGAGCTGTTTTTT. This gives the protein CASSQDPLMYANTGELFF.

The chain couples TRBV3-1 (or the pseudogene TRBV3-2) to TRBJ1-5; TRBD1 might be the D (5 bases). V dropped 4 bases and J dropped 9 bases, with 10 bases sitting between them. CDR1 and CDR2 from the germline V gene are LGHDT and YNNKEL (reference sequence). This CDR3 comprises 12 residues. CDR3 DNA sequence: TGTGCCAGCAGCCGGACCGGGGGGCCCCAGCATTTT. This codes for CASSRTGGPQHF.

Here the CDR3 DNA reads TGTGCCAGCAGTGCGACAGGGTATGGCTACACCTTC. Its protein is CASSATGYGYTF. The V and J genes are TRBV25-1 and TRBJ1-2; 7 positions match TRBD1. The CDR3 extends over 12 amino acids. Germline V lookup: CDR1 MGHDK, CDR2 SYGVNS. J gave up 5 bases and V 4 bases, and 1 base lay outside the gene matches.

The chain employs TRBV12-5 and TRBJ1-3; the match to TRBD1 covers 8 bases. The V gene's germline CDR1 is LGHNT and CDR2 FRNRAP. This CDR3 has 14 residues. V dropped 9 bases and J dropped 4; count of bases not matched to a gene: 8. The CDR3 is CASLSDREGNTIYF. The CDR3, as DNA: TGTGCTAGCCTCTCGGACAGGGAAGGAAACACCATATATTTT.

In its sample, this clone was seen a few times. The rearrangement links TRBV11-1 to TRBJ2-1, with 10 bases lining up with TRBD2. With V trimmed by 3 bases and J by 4 bases, 3 bases remained unmatched. The germline CDR1 and CDR2 sequences are SGHAT and FQDESV (reference sequence). The CDR3 spans 15 residues. The CDR3 is CASSFLAGAYNEQFF. CDR3 sequence (DNA): TGTGCCAGCAGCTTCCTAGCGGGAGCTTACAATGAGCAGTTCTTC.

The rearrangement joins TRBV2 to TRBJ1-4; 7 nucleotides align to TRBD1. Trimming took 5 bases from V and 5 from J; bases not matched to a gene: 8. This CDR3 comprises 15 residues. Germline assignment: CDR1 SNHLY and CDR2 FYNNEI. CDR3 loop: CASSPDRVGNEKLFF. CDR3 bases: TGTGCCAGCAGTCCCGACAGGGTCGGCAATGAAAAACTGTTTTTT.

V and J are TRBV7-2 and TRBJ1-3, with unresolved D. Germline loops: CDR1 SGHTA, CDR2 FQGNSA. The CDR3 runs 13 residues. V lost 1 base and J 10 bases, leaving 11 bases between the germline ends. The CDR3 spells CASSLDTAHTIYF. The CDR3 region has the DNA TGTGCCAGCAGCTTAGATACAGCCCATACCATATATTTT.

The V gene is TRBV24-1, the J gene TRBJ2-6; tentatively, D is TRBD2 (6 bases). Germline assignment: CDR1 KGHDR and CDR2 SFDVKD. V lost 4 bases, J lost 8 bases, and 14 bases lay in between. CDR3 size: 15 residues. The CDR3 DNA reads as TGTGCCACCAGTGACCCAGGGTGGGACTCCAACGTCCTGACTTTC. Translating it yields CATSDPGWDSNVLTF.

The CDR3: CASSQETGGWGGYTF. CDR3 sequence (DNA): TGTGCCAGCAGCCAAGAGACAGGGGGATGGGGTGGCTACACCTTC. The chain uses TRBV14 and TRBJ1-2; 9 bases are shared with TRBD1. Germline V gene data show CDR1 as SGHDN and CDR2 as FVKESK. This CDR3 is 15 amino acids long. The V gene end was trimmed by 0 bases and the J gene end by 7 bases; junction bases not matched to a gene: 6.

This chain joins TRBV5-8 and TRBJ1-1, with D perhaps matching TRBD1 (5 bases). In germline, CDR1 is SGHTS, CDR2 YDEGEE. The CDR3 has 16 residues. V lost 0 bases to trimming and J lost 0 bases, with 12 bases between them. The CDR3 coding sequence is TGTGCCAGCAGCTTGGGACAGCTACAACTGAACACTGAAGCTTTCTTT. Its translation is CASSLGQLQLNTEAFF.

The chain couples TRBV6-5 to TRBJ2-5, with 7 positions matching TRBD2. The CDR3 has 15 amino acids. CDR1 is MNHEY and CDR2 is SVGAGI in the germline V gene. Germline trimming cut 2 bases from V and 2 bases from J; bases unmatched to any gene: 5. CDR3: CASSYGRGTQETQYF. In DNA form, the CDR3 reads TGTGCCAGCAGTTACGGGCGGGGGACGCAAGAGACCCAGTACTTC.

The V gene is TRBV6-5, the J gene TRBJ1-5; D remains ambiguous. Germline loops: CDR1 MNHEY, CDR2 SVGAGI. This CDR3 comprises 13 residues. Trimming pared 7 bases from V and 4 bases from J, leaving 11 bases between. CDR3 residues: CASNPGRNQPQHF. CDR3 sequence (DNA): TGTGCCAGCAACCCGGGAAGGAATCAGCCCCAGCATTTT.

The chain joins TRBV9 to TRBJ2-6, with D perhaps matching TRBD1 (6 bases). Germline V gives CDR1 SGDLS, CDR2 YYNGEE. Trimming took off 4 bases at V and 1 base at J, with 12 bases between the two ends. This CDR3 has 16 amino acids. CDR3 loop: CASSRLGTSGANVLTF. CDR3 coding DNA: TGTGCCAGCAGCAGGCTTGGGACATCTGGGGCCAACGTCCTGACTTTC.

The CDR3 sequence is CASSLDIPNVLTF. The CDR3 DNA follows: TGCGCCAGCAGCTTGGACATCCCCAACGTCCTGACTTTC. This chain connects TRBV5-1 to TRBJ2-6; D unresolved. Deletions cut 0 bases from V and 8 bases from J, with 6 bases between. The CDR3 spans 13 residues. Per germline, CDR1 SGHRS and CDR2 YFSETQ.

The chain has TRBV18 and TRBJ1-5; D possibly corresponds to TRBD1 (5 bases). Germline loops: CDR1 KGHSH, CDR2 LQKENI. Trimming took 2 bases from V and 3 from J, leaving 11 bases between them. This CDR3 is 15 amino acids long. The CDR3 loop is CASSPVRGPNQPQHF. CDR3 in DNA: TGTGCCAGCTCACCAGTTAGGGGTCCCAATCAGCCCCAGCATTTT.

The rearrangement joins TRBV2 to TRBJ2-7, with D possibly TRBD2 on 7 matching bases. Trimming pared 7 bases from V and 0 bases from J, leaving 13 bases between. This CDR3 has 14 residues. Looked up from germline, CDR1 is SNHLY and CDR2 is FYNNEI. CDR3 amino acids: CASKGRGTSYEQYF. In nucleotides, the CDR3 is TGTGCCAGCAAGGGGAGGGGGACCTCCTACGAGCAGTACTTC.

This rearrangement joins TRBV10-3 to TRBJ2-1, with D unresolved. Germline CDR1 and CDR2: ENHRY and SYGVKD. The CDR3 has 14 residues. V lost 6 bases to trimming and J lost 7 bases, with 16 bases between them. The CDR3 nucleotides are TGTGCCATCAGCGACTCATATACTACAAATGAGCAGTTCTTC. Translating it yields CAISDSYTTNEQFF.

The chain combines TRBV28 with TRBJ2-7; 12 nucleotides align to TRBD2. CDR1 is MDHEN and CDR2 is SYDVKM in the germline V gene. Germline trimming cut 4 bases from V and 5 bases from J; bases unmatched to any gene: 18. The CDR3 runs to 19 residues. The chain's CDR3 is CASSSPIPSSGGAANEQYF. CDR3 nucleotides: TGTGCCAGCAGTTCACCAATACCCTCTAGCGGGGGGGCCGCAAACGAGCAGTACTTC.

The chain links TRBV11-1 to TRBJ1-2; 8 bases agree with TRBD1. V lost 5 bases and J lost 6; bases outside the gene matches: 8. The germline V gene has CDR1 SGHAT and CDR2 FQDESV (reference sequence). This CDR3 is built from 14 residues. CDR3 in DNA: TGTGCCAGCAGCCCCCTAGGACAGGGAGATGGCTACACCTTC. The encoded protein is CASSPLGQGDGYTF.

The chain joins TRBV30 to TRBJ2-2; D call uncertain. Germline-derived CDR1 and CDR2 are GTSNPN and SVGIG (reference sequence). The CDR3 covers 13 residues. V was shortened by 1 base and J by 3 bases, with 6 bases between the two germline ends. The CDR3 DNA is TGTGCCTGGAGTGGTCATTACACCGGGGAGCTGTTTTTT. It yields the protein CAWSGHYTGELFF.

The chain employs TRBV11-2 and TRBJ2-1, with 13 bases identical to TRBD2. The CDR3 contains 17 residues. Germline trimming cut 6 bases from V and 2 bases from J; bases unmatched to any gene: 7. The germline V gene encodes CDR1 SGHAT and CDR2 FQNNGV. The CDR3 bases are TGTGCCAGCAGGGGGACTAGCGGGGCCACAGCCTACAATGAGCAGTTCTTC. The encoded protein is CASRGTSGATAYNEQFF.

The rearrangement links TRBV30 to TRBJ1-4, with 11 nucleotides matching TRBD1. This CDR3 region has 15 residues. The trim removed 1 base at V and 6 bases at J, leaving 4 bases unmatched. CDR1 is GTSNPN and CDR2 is SVGIG in the germline V gene (reference sequence). Written as DNA, the CDR3 is TGTGCCTGGAGTGCTCGGACAGGGGGCGATGAAAAACTGTTTTTT. It codes for CAWSARTGGDEKLFF.

V gene TRBV6-5 combines with J gene TRBJ1-4; 7 nucleotides match TRBD1. The J segment lost 10 bases and the V segment lost 4 bases, leaving 12 bases of the junction unmatched. There are 15 residues in the CDR3. Germline lookup yields CDR1 MNHEY and CDR2 SVGAGI. The CDR3 here is CASSSRQGGGGKLFF. The CDR3 nucleotides are TGTGCCAGCAGTTCACGACAGGGCGGTGGTGGAAAACTGTTTTTT.

Here the CDR3 DNA reads TGTGCCATCAGTGATTCTGGACAGCCGTTTCCCTACGAGCAGTACTTC. Translated: CAISDSGQPFPYEQYF. The V gene is TRBV10-3, the J gene TRBJ2-7; maybe TRBD1 (6 bases). Trimming shortened V by 3 bases and J by 2 bases, and 17 bases separated the two germline ends. From germline, CDR1 is ENHRY and CDR2 SYGVKD. The CDR3 runs 16 residues.

The V gene is TRBV5-1, the J gene TRBJ2-7, with 9 bases lining up with TRBD1. The CDR3 sequence is 12 residues long. CDR1 SGHRS and CDR2 YFSETQ come from the germline V gene. Trimming removed 4 bases from V and 6 bases from J; junction bases left unmatched: 2. Written as DNA, the CDR3 is TGCGCCAGCAGCCTGGACAGGGGCGAGCAGTACTTC. Translated: CASSLDRGEQYF.

This clone was detected only a few times. The V and J genes are TRBV11-2 and TRBJ2-3; TRBD2 is a possible D gene (7 bases). The V gene's germline CDR1 is SGHAT and CDR2 FQNNGV. The CDR3 length is 15 residues. Trimming removed 0 bases at V and 9 bases at J, with 16 bases between. CDR3 nucleotides: TGTGCCAGCAGCTTAGATTTGCCTGGCGGGGGCACGCAGTATTTT. Translated, it gives CASSLDLPGGGTQYF.

This chain connects TRBV27 to TRBJ2-1; maybe TRBD2 (5 bases). This CDR3 comprises 14 residues. Germline values: CDR1 MNHEY, CDR2 SMNVEV (reference sequence). V shed 1 base and J shed 9 bases, with 13 bases lying between them. CDR3 sequence (DNA): TGTGCCAGCAGTTTATTGGGCAGCGCGGGTGAGCAGTTCTTC. Protein sequence: CASSLLGSAGEQFF.

Only a few counts were recorded for this clone. This sequence joins TRBV2 and TRBJ1-3; no clear D. V lost 8 bases, J lost 2 bases, and 13 bases lay in between. Per germline, CDR1 SNHLY and CDR2 FYNNEI. There are 14 residues in the CDR3. The CDR3 here is CASSRSVAGNTIYF. CDR3 in DNA: TGTGCCAGCTCTCGTTCGGTAGCTGGAAACACCATATATTTT.